These 5 T cell receptor beta chains originate from one sample sequenced in a study of T cell changes during pregnancy in multiple sclerosis. Sequencing was performed with immunoSEQ multiplex PCR; in TCRdb, only in-frame clones are kept and a portion is missing. The sample consists of some 37,000 clones, 70% to 90% of them appearing once. Sequenced here: CD8+ T cells from peripheral blood mononuclear cells, sampled in the third trimester of pregnancy. The source of these receptors is a female donor with multiple sclerosis, enrolled in a pregnancy study.

This clone was observed a single time. The V call is TRBV9, the J call TRBJ2-3, with D possibly being TRBD1 (6 bases). V gave up 3 bases and J gave up 5 bases, with 13 bases separating them. Germline V CDR1 and CDR2: SGDLS, YYNGEE. CDR3 length: 14 amino acids. The CDR3 nucleotides are TGTGCCAGCAGCGCCGCGCCAGGGGTAGATACGCAGTATTTT. The encoded protein is CASSAAPGVDTQYF.

The gene calls are TRBV19 and TRBJ2-1; D ambiguous. The V end lost 1 base, the J end lost 7 bases, and 20 bases lay between the germline ends. The CDR3 extends over 17 amino acids. Germline CDR1 LNHDA, CDR2 SQIVND (reference sequence). In nucleotides, the CDR3 is TGTGCCAGTAGTATAGGGTACAGCCAAGCTTTCAATAATGAGCAGTTCTTC. This gives the protein CASSIGYSQAFNNEQFF. The variable domain in full, with the rest retrieved from reference TRBV19 and TRBJ2-1, is DGGITQSPKYLFRKEGQNVTLSCEQNLNHDAMYWYRQDPGQGLRLIYYSQIVNDFQKGDIAEGYSVSREKKESFPLTVTSAQKNPTAFYLCASSIGYSQAFNNEQFFGPGTRLTVL.

This clone occurred once. This chain connects TRBV19 to TRBJ2-1; 10 bases are shared with TRBD2. CDR1 and CDR2 (germline): LNHDA, SQIVND (reference sequence). The CDR3 extends over 16 amino acids. V trimming: 1 base; J trimming: 3 bases; junction bases outside the gene matches: 3. Here the CDR3 DNA reads TGTGCCAGTAGTATAGCGGCTAGCGGGGGCTACAATGAGCAGTTCTTC. It encodes CASSIAASGGYNEQFF.

The gene calls are TRBV6-5 and TRBJ1-1, with D maybe TRBD1 (6 bases). The CDR3 spans 15 residues. CDR1 MNHEY and CDR2 SVGAGI come from the germline V gene. The V and J ends lost 6 bases and 4 bases respectively, with 18 bases between them. The CDR3 nucleotides are TGTGCCAGCAGCCTAGCGGGGGCTTGGGGCACTGAAGCTTTCTTT. It yields the protein CASSLAGAWGTEAFF.

This chain connects TRBV11-2 to TRBJ2-1, with 7 bases fitting TRBD2. Germline assignment: CDR1 SGHAT and CDR2 FQNNGV. The CDR3 has 15 residues. After removal of 5 bases from V and 8 bases from J, the junction contained 12 bases not matched to a gene. The chain's CDR3 is CASSPRTSEFDEQFF. CDR3 DNA: TGTGCCAGCAGCCCGCGGACTAGTGAGTTCGATGAGCAGTTCTTC.